This T cell receptor (beta chain) was observed in a study of T cells after yellow fever vaccination. The overall study: Preparation used SMART-Seq v4 Ultra Low Input for the low-cell-number fractions.

This clonotype was observed many times. TCRdb used MiXCR to reprocess the 5' RACE reads, holding one entry per CDR3 protein. The sample comprises tens of thousands of distinct CDR3 sequences, 7.4% of which are singletons, and roughly 27% rests with the top ten. The CDR3 covers 16 residues. Per germline, CDR1 MGHRA and CDR2 YSYEKL. The V segment lost 4 bases and the J segment 2 bases; nucleotides outside the gene matches: 10. The V call is TRBV4-1, the J call TRBJ2-7; 8 bases fit TRBD1. Sequenced here: CD8+ T cells sorted from PBMCs, sampled less than 16 days after the first yellow fever vaccination. This TCR was sampled from a man younger than 30 who received the YFV17D yellow fever vaccine. The CDR3 region has the DNA TGCGCCAGCAGCCTGGCCGGACAGGGAAACCCCTACGAGCAGTACTTC. Translating gives CASSLAGQGNPYEQYF.